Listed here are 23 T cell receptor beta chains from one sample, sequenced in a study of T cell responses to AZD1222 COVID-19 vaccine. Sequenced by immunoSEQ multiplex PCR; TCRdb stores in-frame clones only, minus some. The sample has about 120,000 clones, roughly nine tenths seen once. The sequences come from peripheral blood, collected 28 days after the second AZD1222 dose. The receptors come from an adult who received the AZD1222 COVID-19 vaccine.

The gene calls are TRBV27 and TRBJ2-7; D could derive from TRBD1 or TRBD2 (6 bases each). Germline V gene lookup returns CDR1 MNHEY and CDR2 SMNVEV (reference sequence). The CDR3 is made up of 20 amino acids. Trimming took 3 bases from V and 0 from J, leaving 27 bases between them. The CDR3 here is CASSFVAGQVGLPSSYEQYF. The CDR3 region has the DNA TGTGCCAGCAGTTTCGTGGCGGGACAAGTTGGGCTCCCTTCCTCCTACGAGCAGTACTTC.

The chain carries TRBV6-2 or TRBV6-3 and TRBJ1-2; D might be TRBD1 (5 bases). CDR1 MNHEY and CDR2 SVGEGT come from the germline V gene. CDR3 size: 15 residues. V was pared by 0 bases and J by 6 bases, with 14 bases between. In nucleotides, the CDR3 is TGTGCCAGCAGTTACTCGGGGACCAGGGCACATGGCTACACCTTC. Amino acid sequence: CASSYSGTRAHGYTF.

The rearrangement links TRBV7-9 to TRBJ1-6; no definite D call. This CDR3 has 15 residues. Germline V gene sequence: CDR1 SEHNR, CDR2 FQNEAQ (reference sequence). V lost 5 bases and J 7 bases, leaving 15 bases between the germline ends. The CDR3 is CASSQTTQVNSPLHF. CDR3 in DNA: TGTGCCAGCAGCCAAACTACTCAGGTGAATTCACCCCTCCACTTT.

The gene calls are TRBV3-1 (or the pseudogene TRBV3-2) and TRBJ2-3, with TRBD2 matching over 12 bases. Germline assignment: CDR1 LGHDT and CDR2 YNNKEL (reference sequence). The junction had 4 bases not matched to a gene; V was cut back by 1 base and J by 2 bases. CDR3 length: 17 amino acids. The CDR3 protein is CASSQATSGGPTDTQYF. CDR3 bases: TGTGCCAGCAGCCAAGCGACTAGCGGGGGCCCCACAGATACGCAGTATTTT.

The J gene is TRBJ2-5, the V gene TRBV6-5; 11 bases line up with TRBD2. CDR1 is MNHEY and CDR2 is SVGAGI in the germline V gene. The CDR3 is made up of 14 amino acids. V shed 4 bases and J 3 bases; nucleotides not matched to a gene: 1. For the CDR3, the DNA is TGTGCCAGCAGTTTGACTAGCGGGGAAGAGACCCAGTACTTC. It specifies CASSLTSGEETQYF.

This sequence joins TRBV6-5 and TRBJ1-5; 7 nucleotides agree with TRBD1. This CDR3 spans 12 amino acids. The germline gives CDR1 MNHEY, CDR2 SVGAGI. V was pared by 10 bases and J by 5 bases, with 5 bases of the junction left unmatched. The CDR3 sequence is CATRGGDQPQHF. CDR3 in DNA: TGTGCCACCAGGGGGGGGGATCAGCCCCAGCATTTT.

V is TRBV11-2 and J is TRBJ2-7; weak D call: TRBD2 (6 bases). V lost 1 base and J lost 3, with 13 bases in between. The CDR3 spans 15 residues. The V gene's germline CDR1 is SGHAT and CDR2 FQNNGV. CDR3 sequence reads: CASSLVTAGNYEQYF. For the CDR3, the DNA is TGTGCCAGCAGCTTAGTCACCGCGGGGAACTACGAGCAGTACTTC.

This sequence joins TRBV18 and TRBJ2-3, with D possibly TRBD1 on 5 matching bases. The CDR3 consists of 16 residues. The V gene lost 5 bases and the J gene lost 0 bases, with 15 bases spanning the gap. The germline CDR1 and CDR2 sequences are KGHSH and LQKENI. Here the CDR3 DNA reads TGTGCCAGCTCAACCACGACAGCAGTTAGCACAGATACGCAGTATTTT. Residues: CASSTTTAVSTDTQYF.

This chain's CDR3 is CAISEQDGAGKNEQFF. CDR3 bases: TGTGCCATCAGTGAGCAAGATGGTGCAGGGAAGAATGAGCAGTTCTTC. V is TRBV10-3 and J is TRBJ2-1; weak D call: TRBD1 (5 bases). V lost 2 bases to trimming and J lost 7 bases, with 18 bases between them. Germline V CDR1 and CDR2: ENHRY, SYGVKD. The CDR3 sequence is 16 residues long.

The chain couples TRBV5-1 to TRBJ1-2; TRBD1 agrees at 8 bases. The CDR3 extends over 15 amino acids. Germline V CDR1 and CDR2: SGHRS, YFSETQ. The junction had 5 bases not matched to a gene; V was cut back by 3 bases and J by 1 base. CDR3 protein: CASSWTGLGNYGYTF. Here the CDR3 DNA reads TGCGCCAGCAGCTGGACAGGGTTGGGTAACTATGGCTACACCTTC.

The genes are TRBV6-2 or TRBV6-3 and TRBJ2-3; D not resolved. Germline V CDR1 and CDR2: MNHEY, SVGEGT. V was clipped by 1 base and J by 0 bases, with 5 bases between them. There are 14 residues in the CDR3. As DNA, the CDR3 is TGTGCCAGCAGTTACTTCCTAAGCACAGATACGCAGTATTTT. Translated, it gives CASSYFLSTDTQYF.

The CDR3 here is CASSLGDSPLHF. CDR3 nucleotide sequence: TGTGCCAGCAGCTTAGGGGATTCACCCCTCCACTTT. This chain uses TRBV7-9 with TRBJ1-6; D gene unclear. Germline CDR1 is SEHNR and CDR2 is FQNEAQ (reference sequence). Trimming cost V 1 base and J 8 bases, with 3 bases left between them. This CDR3 is 12 amino acids long.

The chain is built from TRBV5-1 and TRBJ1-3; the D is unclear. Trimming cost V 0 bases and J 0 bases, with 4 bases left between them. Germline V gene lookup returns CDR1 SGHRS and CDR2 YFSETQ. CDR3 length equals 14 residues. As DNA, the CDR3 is TGCGCCAGCAGCTTGGGAATCTCTGGAAACACCATATATTTT. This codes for CASSLGISGNTIYF. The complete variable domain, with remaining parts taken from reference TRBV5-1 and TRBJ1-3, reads KAGVTQTPRYLIKTRGQQVTLSCSPISGHRSVSWYQQTPGQGLQFLFEYFSETQRNKGNFPGRFSGRQFSNSRSEMNVSTLELGDSALYLCASSLGISGNTIYFGEGSWLTVV.

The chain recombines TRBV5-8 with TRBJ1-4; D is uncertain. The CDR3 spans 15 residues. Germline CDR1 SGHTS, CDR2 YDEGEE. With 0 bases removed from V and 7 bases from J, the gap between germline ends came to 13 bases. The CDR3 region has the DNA TGTGCCAGCAGCTTGGAGTCGTGGAAGGGTGAAAAACTGTTTTTT. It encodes CASSLESWKGEKLFF.

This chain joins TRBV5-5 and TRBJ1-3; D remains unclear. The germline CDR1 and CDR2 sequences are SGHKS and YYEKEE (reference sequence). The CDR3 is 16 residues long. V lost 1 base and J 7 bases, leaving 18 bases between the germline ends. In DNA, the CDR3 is TGTGCCAGCAGCTTGTCTCCCCGCGTCGAGCAGAACACCATATATTTT. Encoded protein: CASSLSPRVEQNTIYF.

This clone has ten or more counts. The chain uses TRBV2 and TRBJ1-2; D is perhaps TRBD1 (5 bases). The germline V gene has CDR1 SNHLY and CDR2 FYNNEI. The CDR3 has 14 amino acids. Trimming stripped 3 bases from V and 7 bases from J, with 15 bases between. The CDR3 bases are TGTGCCAGCAGTGATGAAGCGGGGCTTGTTGGCTACACCTTC. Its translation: CASSDEAGLVGYTF.

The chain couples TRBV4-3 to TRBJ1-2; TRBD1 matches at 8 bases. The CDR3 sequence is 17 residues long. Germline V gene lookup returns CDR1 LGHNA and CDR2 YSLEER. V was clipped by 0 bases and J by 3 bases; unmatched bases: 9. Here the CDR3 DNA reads TGCGCCAGCAGCCAAGATCTGGCCGACAGGGGTTACTATGGCTACACCTTC. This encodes CASSQDLADRGYYGYTF.

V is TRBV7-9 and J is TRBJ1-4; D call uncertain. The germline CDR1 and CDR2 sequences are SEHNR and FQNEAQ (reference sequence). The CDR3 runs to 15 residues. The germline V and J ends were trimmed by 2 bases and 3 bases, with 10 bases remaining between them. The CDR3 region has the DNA TGTGCCAGCAGCTTAACGTCAGAACCTAATGAAAAACTGTTTTTT. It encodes CASSLTSEPNEKLFF.

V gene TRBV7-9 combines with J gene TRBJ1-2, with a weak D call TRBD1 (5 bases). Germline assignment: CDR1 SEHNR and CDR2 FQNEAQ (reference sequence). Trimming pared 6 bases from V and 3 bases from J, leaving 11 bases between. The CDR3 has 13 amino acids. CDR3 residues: CASRPWGDYGYTF. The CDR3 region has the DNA TGTGCCAGCAGGCCTTGGGGCGACTATGGCTACACCTTC.

Here the CDR3 reads CASSLGATGGPTQNIQYF. The CDR3 region has the DNA TGTGCCAGCAGCTTGGGGGCCACAGGGGGCCCGACTCAAAACATTCAGTACTTC. The rearrangement links TRBV11-3 to TRBJ2-4, with TRBD1 identical over 9 bases. Germline V gene sequence: CDR1 SGHNT, CDR2 YENEEA. The CDR3 is 18 residues long. V lost 3 bases to trimming and J lost 5 bases; unmatched junction nucleotides: 14.

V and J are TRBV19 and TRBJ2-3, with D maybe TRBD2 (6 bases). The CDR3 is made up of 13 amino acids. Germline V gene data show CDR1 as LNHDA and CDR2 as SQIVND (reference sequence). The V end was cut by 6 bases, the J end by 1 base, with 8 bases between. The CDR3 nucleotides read TGTGCCAGTAGAACGGGGGGCACAGATACGCAGTATTTT. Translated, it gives CASRTGGTDTQYF.

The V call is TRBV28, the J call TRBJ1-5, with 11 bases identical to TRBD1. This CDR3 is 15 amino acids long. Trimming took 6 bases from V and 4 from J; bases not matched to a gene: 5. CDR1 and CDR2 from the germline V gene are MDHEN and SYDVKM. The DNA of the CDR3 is TGTGCCAGCAGACTGGACAGGGGGCCTAATCAGCCCCAGCATTTT. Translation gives CASRLDRGPNQPQHF. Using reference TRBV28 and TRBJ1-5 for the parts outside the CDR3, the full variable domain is DVKVTQSSRYLVKRTGEKVFLECVQDMDHENMFWYRQDPGLGLRLIYFSYDVKMKEKGDIPEGYSVSREKKERFSLILESASTNQTSMYLCASRLDRGPNQPQHFGDGTRLSIL.

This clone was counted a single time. The CDR3 is CASSPSPRFQDLMNQPQHF. The CDR3 DNA is TGTGCCAGCAGTCCCTCTCCCCGTTTTCAGGATCTGATGAATCAGCCCCAGCATTTT. The gene calls are TRBV6-2 or TRBV6-3 and TRBJ1-5; D call uncertain. The CDR3 spans 19 residues. Trimming stripped 5 bases from V and 4 bases from J, with 27 bases between. Germline V gives CDR1 MNHEY, CDR2 SVGEGT.